This entry lists 20 T cell receptor beta chains sequenced from one sample in a study of cytomegalovirus exposure and HLA in healthy donors (TCRdb year 2017). Receptor libraries were prepared by the immunoSEQ multiplex PCR assay. The multiplex PCR relied on a mix of 60 forward primers for TCR Vbeta segments and 13 reverse primers for TCR Jbeta segments. TCRdb stores this immuneACCESS table with in-frame sequences only. Part of the clones is absent; in the studies checked, under half of the shortfall reflects unresolved V genes, and no reason is known for the rest. This sample holds around 64,000 clones; around 86% were observed only once. The ten largest clones add up to about 10% of the sample. Sequencing was done on a sample of PBMCs. These receptor sequences come from a female donor in good health and CMV-seronegative.

This sequence joins TRBV2 and TRBJ2-7; TRBD1 aligns across 7 bases. V shed 6 bases, J shed 0 bases, and the junction held 5 bases outside the gene matches. Germline lookup yields CDR1 SNHLY and CDR2 FYNNEI. The CDR3 has 14 residues. CDR3 residues: CASRVDRDSYEQYF. DNA for the CDR3: TGTGCCAGCAGGGTAGACAGGGACTCCTACGAGCAGTACTTC.

Details on this clone: An end of the junction differs from the germline gene, which may be a read error. The rearrangement joins TRBV7-7 to TRBJ2-1; 8 bases fit TRBD2. This CDR3 comprises 16 residues. Germline V gene sequence: CDR1 SSHAT, CDR2 FNYEAQ (reference sequence). CDR3 coding DNA: TGTGCTAGCAGCCCGATAGCGGGAATCTCCTACAATGAGCAGTTCTTC. It specifies CASSPIAGISYNEQFF.

This chain connects TRBV30 to TRBJ2-7, with TRBD2 identical over 9 bases. After removal of 0 bases from V and 2 bases from J, the junction contained 2 bases not matched to a gene. Per germline, CDR1 GTSNPN and CDR2 SVGIG (reference sequence). The CDR3 is made up of 14 amino acids. The CDR3 DNA is TGTGCCTGGAGTGTTTCTAGCGGGACCTACGAGCAGTACTTC. This sequence encodes CAWSVSSGTYEQYF.

The rearrangement joins TRBV5-1 to TRBJ1-3, with 8 bases aligning to TRBD1. Germline CDR1 and CDR2: SGHRS and YFSETQ. This CDR3 has 14 residues. V trimming: 1 base; J trimming: 7 bases; junction bases outside the gene matches: 4. This CDR3 is CASSLTDRGNTIYF. The CDR3 DNA reads as TGCGCCAGCAGCTTGACCGACAGGGGCAACACCATATATTTT.

V and J are TRBV6-5 and TRBJ1-2, with D unresolved. CDR3 length equals 10 residues. CDR1 MNHEY and CDR2 SVGAGI come from the germline V gene. Trimming removed 6 bases from V and 8 bases from J, with 7 bases in between. CDR3 coding DNA: TGTGCCAGCAGACCCCTAGGCTACACCTTC. Protein product: CASRPLGYTF.

This clone was picked up a small number of times. The V and J genes are TRBV19 and TRBJ1-2, with 8 bases identical to TRBD1. The trim removed 4 bases at V and 8 bases at J, leaving 12 bases unmatched. CDR1 is LNHDA, CDR2 SQIVND, per germline (reference sequence). This CDR3 comprises 15 residues. This chain's CDR3 is CASSRAPDRGYGYTF. The CDR3 region has the DNA TGTGCCAGTAGTAGGGCCCCAGACAGGGGCTACGGCTACACCTTC.

The chain combines TRBV7-3 with TRBJ2-1, with 7 bases lining up with TRBD2. Germline assignment: CDR1 SGHTA and CDR2 FQGTGA. The CDR3 contains 15 residues. Trimming at V came to 3 bases and at J to 0 bases, leaving 2 bases not matched to a gene. CDR3 in DNA: TGTGCCAGCAGCTTCGGCGGGAGCTCCTACAATGAGCAGTTCTTC. It specifies CASSFGGSSYNEQFF.

This chain links TRBV11-1 with TRBJ2-5; 7 bases map to TRBD2. CDR3 length: 13 amino acids. The V gene's germline CDR1 is SGHAT and CDR2 FQDESV (reference sequence). V was pared by 3 bases and J by 4 bases, with 2 bases of the junction left unmatched. CDR3 sequence: CASSFPGGETQYF. For the CDR3, the DNA is TGTGCCAGCAGCTTCCCGGGGGGAGAGACCCAGTACTTC.

The genes are TRBV5-1 and TRBJ2-3, with D possibly TRBD1 on 5 matching bases. The CDR3 sequence is 16 residues long. CDR1 SGHRS and CDR2 YFSETQ come from the germline V gene. V was pared by 4 bases and J by 0 bases, with 15 bases between. CDR3 coding DNA: TGCGCCAGCAGCCAGGGCCCTCCTTCTAGCACAGATACGCAGTATTTT. Protein sequence: CASSQGPPSSTDTQYF.

This clone was picked up one time. V gene TRBV7-6 combines with J gene TRBJ2-1; a weak D match, TRBD1 (6 bases). Germline V CDR1 and CDR2: SGHVS, FNYEAQ. Between the trimmed V and J ends, which lost 3 bases and 5 bases, there was a span of 11 bases. The CDR3 consists of 14 residues. The CDR3 spells CASSFGTTDNEQFF. CDR3 nucleotide sequence: TGTGCCAGCAGCTTCGGGACAACAGACAATGAGCAGTTCTTC.

CDR3: CASSPNRGRETQYF. The CDR3 bases are TGTGCCAGCAGCCCAAACAGGGGGCGGGAGACCCAGTACTTC. The chain employs TRBV11-2 and TRBJ2-5; 9 nucleotides align to TRBD1. V was clipped by 5 bases and J by 5 bases; unmatched bases: 6. The germline V gene encodes CDR1 SGHAT and CDR2 FQNNGV. There are 14 residues in the CDR3.

This chain connects TRBV30 to TRBJ1-3; perhaps TRBD1 as D (5 bases). Germline V lookup: CDR1 GTSNPN, CDR2 SVGIG (reference sequence). This CDR3 is built from 14 residues. The ends were cut back, 3 bases at V and 4 bases at J, with 13 bases in the middle. The CDR3 nucleotides are TGTGCCTGGAGCTCCGGGGGAGTCGGAAACACCATATATTTT. Amino acid sequence: CAWSSGGVGNTIYF.

The rearrangement uses TRBV10-1 and TRBJ2-4; tentative D call: TRBD2 (6 bases). CDR3 length equals 15 residues. Per germline, CDR1 WNHNN and CDR2 SYGVQD (reference sequence). V was cut by 5 bases and J by 9 bases, with 20 bases left in between. CDR3 region: CASSKWVGGFGIQYF. The CDR3 DNA reads as TGCGCCAGCAGTAAGTGGGTTGGGGGGTTCGGCATTCAGTACTTC.

V is TRBV4-2 and J is TRBJ2-1, with D perhaps matching TRBD2 (5 bases). The CDR3 length is 11 residues. The germline V gene encodes CDR1 LGHNA and CDR2 YNFKEQ. Trimming stripped 10 bases from V and 6 bases from J, with 10 bases between. CDR3 in amino acids: CATGSPNEQFF. CDR3 DNA sequence: TGTGCCACTGGGAGCCCCAATGAGCAGTTCTTC.

This chain uses TRBV27 with TRBJ1-2; tentative D call: TRBD1 (5 bases). The ends were cut back, 6 bases at V and 7 bases at J, with 18 bases in the middle. Germline loops: CDR1 MNHEY, CDR2 SMNVEV (reference sequence). CDR3 length: 14 residues. CDR3 region: CASRKGAGPAGYTF. Here the CDR3 DNA reads TGTGCCAGCAGAAAAGGGGCAGGGCCAGCTGGCTACACCTTC.

This chain connects TRBV28 to TRBJ2-1; D unresolved. Germline V gene sequence: CDR1 MDHEN, CDR2 SYDVKM. The ends were cut back, 1 base at V and 6 bases at J, with 13 bases in the middle. The CDR3 contains 15 residues. The CDR3 bases are TGTGCCAGCAGTTTATCGGAAGGCGCGGTCAATGAGCAGTTCTTC. Its protein is CASSLSEGAVNEQFF.

This chain links TRBV28 with TRBJ2-3; 10 nucleotides match TRBD1. The V and J ends lost 6 bases and 1 base, in that order; junction bases with no gene match: 4. CDR3 length: 15 amino acids. Germline CDR1 is MDHEN and CDR2 is SYDVKM. The CDR3 here is CASSTGTGGTDTQYF. CDR3 DNA sequence: TGTGCCAGCAGCACCGGGACAGGGGGCACAGATACGCAGTATTTT. Using reference TRBV28 and TRBJ2-3 for the parts outside the CDR3, the full variable domain is DVKVTQSSRYLVKRTGEKVFLECVQDMDHENMFWYRQDPGLGLRLIYFSYDVKMKEKGDIPEGYSVSREKKERFSLILESASTNQTSMYLCASSTGTGGTDTQYFGPGTRLTVL.

V is TRBV19 and J is TRBJ2-6, with TRBD1 as a possible D gene (6 bases). The V gene lost 4 bases and the J gene lost 0 bases, with 7 bases spanning the gap. Germline V CDR1 and CDR2: LNHDA, SQIVND (reference sequence). CDR3 length: 15 amino acids. The chain's CDR3 is CASSRGHSGANVLTF. The CDR3 coding sequence is TGTGCCAGTAGTAGGGGACACTCTGGGGCCAACGTCCTGACTTTC.

The rearrangement uses TRBV27 and TRBJ1-5; weak D call: TRBD1 (6 bases). V lost 5 bases to trimming and J lost 2 bases, with 13 bases between them. Germline CDR1 and CDR2: MNHEY and SMNVEV (reference sequence). The CDR3 length is 15 residues. CDR3 coding DNA: TGTGCCAGCAGTCAAACAGGGAGGGGCAATCAGCCCCAGCATTTT. Translation: CASSQTGRGNQPQHF.

The chain combines TRBV5-1 with TRBJ1-1; perhaps TRBD1 as D (6 bases). The V end lost 0 bases, the J end lost 1 base, and 19 bases lay between the germline ends. The CDR3 runs to 18 residues. Per the germline V gene, CDR1 is SGHRS and CDR2 is YFSETQ. CDR3: CASSLVLQTGYSNTEAFF. The CDR3 DNA sequence: TGCGCCAGCAGCTTGGTGCTACAAACAGGGTATTCGAACACTGAAGCTTTCTTT.